This TCR beta chain was sequenced in a study of blood T cell repertoires in COVID-19. Under the authors' procedure: Amplified reference gene primers provided the basis for estimating nucleated cell counts. Using immunoSEQ multiplex PCR, the repertoire was profiled, and TCRdb retains in-frame clones only, with some absent. V and J calls and clone size are those listed in that table; D and trimming were worked out from the DNA. This table holds 8,000 or so clones, roughly four fifths found once. Germline V gene sequence: CDR1 SGHDT, CDR2 YYEEEE. V dropped 4 bases and J dropped 1 base, with 12 bases sitting between them. The CDR3 loop spans 14 amino acids.

The sequencing input was peripheral blood. The chain uses TRBV5-6 and TRBJ2-7; possible D gene TRBD1, 5 bases. This TCR came from a human donor in a cohort sampled during active COVID-19. The CDR3 sequence: CASSQGVGSYEQYF. The CDR3 region has the DNA TGTGCCAGCAGCCAAGGGGTGGGGTCCTACGAGCAGTACTTC.